This paragraph reports one T cell receptor (beta chain). With 1 base removed from V and 11 bases from J, the gap between germline ends came to 11 bases. Germline V gene lookup returns CDR1 MGHRA and CDR2 YSYEKL. This CDR3 is built from 12 residues. This entry comes from a study of blood T cell repertoires in COVID-19. The data were produced by immunoSEQ multiplex PCR, yet TCRdb's version contains in-frame clones alone and is incomplete. The sample lists some 450,000 clones; approximately 88% were seen once. The sequencing input was peripheral blood. This TCR derives from a woman in her forties or fifties with COVID-19, enrolled during active disease. The rearrangement uses TRBV4-1 and TRBJ1-1; D uncertain. The CDR3, as DNA: TGCGCCAGCAGCCAAGCCTCCGTTCCCGCTTTCTTT. Protein: CASSQASVPAFF.